This T cell receptor (beta chain) comes out of a study of tumor-infiltrating lymphocytes in primary liver carcinoma. For the study at large: By surgical resection, the patients were treated for their primary liver carcinoma. Overall study results and limits: Tumors had a significantly higher top-250-clone fraction than blood (p = 0.039).

The researchers obtained blood RNA from unsorted whole blood and also extracted germline DNA. Reverse transcription of approximately 520 ng total RNA with a constant-region primer produced TCR beta cDNA. Slightly modified ARM-PCR, run as three nested multiplex PCR rounds, produced the TCR beta libraries. Use of TRBV1-TRBV30 forward primers with a C-beta reverse primer characterized the first two PCR rounds, which lasted around 10 cycles each. TCRdb independently ran MiXCR on the multiplex PCR reads; one entry per CDR3 protein. Of fewer than 400,000 distinct CDR3 sequences detected, 45% to 70% appear once; the ten largest clones hold about a sixth. Note on this clonotype: What it binds is unknown. A junction boundary mismatches the germline segment, possibly from a read error.

Germline-derived CDR1 and CDR2 are SQVTM and ANQGSEA. The length of the CDR3 is 13 residues. This TCR came from a woman in her thirties with primary liver carcinoma and hepatitis B virus infection. Sequenced input: peripheral blood. V is TRBV29-1 and J is TRBJ1-5, with D perhaps TRBD1 (6 bases). CDR3 sequence (DNA): TGCGGCGTTGTACTGGGGGCGCTTGGGCCCCAGCATTTT. Amino acid sequence: CGVVLGALGPQHF.